This T cell receptor (beta chain) comes out of a study of blood T cell repertoires in COVID-19. Study summary: Samples of COVID-19 (acute and convalescent) were obtained from the United States, Italy and Spain. T cells, B-cell-depleted T cells, or PBMCs provided the cDNA or gDNA that served as material.

In germline, CDR1 is SQVTM, CDR2 ANQGSEA. V was pared by 7 bases and J by 0 bases, with 15 bases between. This CDR3 comprises 14 residues. Sequencing was performed with immunoSEQ multiplex PCR; in TCRdb, only in-frame clones are kept and a portion is missing. This sample has about 150,000 clones, with roughly 84% found just once. This TCR came from a woman aged 60 to 75 with COVID-19, enrolled during active disease. The sample was peripheral blood. The rearrangement joins TRBV29-1 to TRBJ1-1; D is perhaps TRBD1 (6 bases). CDR3 protein: CSAWTEPLNTEAFF. The CDR3, as DNA: TGCAGCGCTTGGACAGAGCCCTTGAACACTGAAGCTTTCTTT.